This T cell receptor beta chain is from a study of Ad26.COV2.S vaccination and SARS-CoV-2 variants. Study results and caveats: Analyses of TCR breadth and depth may have underestimated total T cell responses. Vaccinees and placebo recipients showed similar non-spike TCR breadth.

Method: immunoSEQ multiplex PCR; TCRdb's copy keeps in-frame clones and lacks some. Among about 400,000 clones, around 82% were seen once, and the ten largest hold around 7%. The CDR3 contains 14 residues. The germline CDR1 and CDR2 sequences are SNHLY and FYNNEI. V lost 6 bases to trimming and J lost 3 bases; unmatched junction nucleotides: 4. Regarding treatment: 19 received Ad26.COV2.S at low or high dose, single or two shots; several received placebo; per-sample allocation not given. Material that was analyzed had been drawn on day 63 after the first vaccine or placebo injection. Within Boston, the person who donated was an adult of 18-55 years. In the vaccine, an Ad26 vector expressed the SARS-CoV-2 spike of the Wuhan strain. With respect to this clone: Its antigen is as yet unknown.

The TCR originated in a person between 18 and 60 years old who received the Ad26.COV2.S COVID-19 vaccine or a placebo. Source: peripheral blood, taken in a trial of Ad26.COV2.S vaccine versus placebo. This chain uses TRBV2 with TRBJ1-5; 8 bases are a match to TRBD1. The CDR3 spells CASRGTGANQPQHF. The CDR3 nucleotides read TGTGCCAGCAGAGGGACAGGAGCCAATCAGCCCCAGCATTTT.